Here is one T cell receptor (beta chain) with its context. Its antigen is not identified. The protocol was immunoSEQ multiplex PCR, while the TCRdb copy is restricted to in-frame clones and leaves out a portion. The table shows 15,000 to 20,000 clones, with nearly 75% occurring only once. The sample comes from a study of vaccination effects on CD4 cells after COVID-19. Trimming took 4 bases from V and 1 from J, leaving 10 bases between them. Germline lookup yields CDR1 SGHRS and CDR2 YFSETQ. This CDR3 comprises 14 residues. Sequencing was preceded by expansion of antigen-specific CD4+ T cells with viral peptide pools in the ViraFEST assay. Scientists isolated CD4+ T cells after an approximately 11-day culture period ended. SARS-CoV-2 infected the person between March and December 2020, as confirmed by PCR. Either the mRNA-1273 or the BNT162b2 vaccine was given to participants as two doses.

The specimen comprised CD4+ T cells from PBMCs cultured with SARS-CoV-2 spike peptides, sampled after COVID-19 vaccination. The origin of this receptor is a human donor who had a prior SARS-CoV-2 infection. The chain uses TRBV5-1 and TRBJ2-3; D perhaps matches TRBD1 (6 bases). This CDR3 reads CASSADSGTDTQYF. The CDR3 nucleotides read TGCGCCAGCAGCGCGGACAGCGGCACAGATACGCAGTATTTT.